Below, 25 T cell receptor beta chains from the same sample are listed, as sequenced in a study of cytomegalovirus exposure and HLA in healthy donors (TCRdb year 2017). The library was built by means of the immunoSEQ multiplex PCR assay. The multiplex PCR relied on a mix of 60 forward primers for TCR Vbeta segments and 13 reverse primers for TCR Jbeta segments. The clones in this table, taken by TCRdb from immuneACCESS, are in-frame only. Not every clone is retained; where verified, under half of the shortfall comes from an unresolved V gene, and the cause of the rest is unknown. This sample lists 65,000 to 100,000 clones; over 60% were detected once. The leading ten clones occupy about 2.9% of the sample. Material: PBMCs. The receptors come from a man in his forties in good health and CMV-seronegative.

The gene calls are TRBV27 and TRBJ1-2, with TRBD1 matching 9 bases. This CDR3 is 14 amino acids long. Trimming took 3 bases from V and 8 from J; bases not matched to a gene: 7. Germline loops: CDR1 MNHEY, CDR2 SMNVEV (reference sequence). The CDR3 DNA reads TGTGCCAGCAGTTTCTTAGGACAGGGGAAGGGCTACACCTTC. Residues: CASSFLGQGKGYTF.

This clone was recorded a few times. The rearrangement uses TRBV30 and TRBJ2-5; a possible D gene is TRBD1 (6 bases). This CDR3 spans 13 amino acids. Trimming pared 5 bases from V and 4 bases from J, leaving 14 bases between. Per germline, CDR1 GTSNPN and CDR2 SVGIG (reference sequence). Written as DNA, the CDR3 is TGTGCCTGGGACCTGACAGGTGCAGAGACCCAGTACTTC. Translated: CAWDLTGAETQYF.

The genes are TRBV7-8 and TRBJ2-1; TRBD2 is a possible D gene (6 bases). Per germline, CDR1 SGHVS and CDR2 FQNEAQ. The V end was cut by 2 bases, the J end by 3 bases, with 8 bases between. This CDR3 comprises 14 residues. For the CDR3, the DNA is TGTGCCAGCAGCTTACGGGGGAACTACAATGAGCAGTTCTTC. This encodes CASSLRGNYNEQFF.

As DNA, the CDR3 is TGTGCCAGCAGCTTGGCAGGGGTAAGCTCCTACGAGCAGTACTTC. This gives the protein CASSLAGVSSYEQYF. The chain uses TRBV5-6 and TRBJ2-7; tentative D call: TRBD1 (6 bases). CDR1 is SGHDT and CDR2 is YYEEEE in the germline V gene. Trimming cost V 0 bases and J 0 bases, with 10 bases left between them. This CDR3 comprises 15 residues.

This clone is labeled as medium-sized. This chain joins TRBV6-1 and TRBJ1-5; D is uncertain. V lost 2 bases and J lost 6, with 8 bases in between. The CDR3 covers 13 residues. Germline-derived CDR1 and CDR2 are MNHNS and SASEGT. CDR3 residues: CASSEQEIQPQHF. The CDR3, as DNA: TGTGCCAGCAGTGAACAAGAGATTCAGCCCCAGCATTTT.

The chain uses TRBV5-1 and TRBJ2-1, with a possible D match to TRBD1 (5 bases). This CDR3 has 14 residues. Germline CDR1 SGHRS, CDR2 YFSETQ. Trimming removed 3 bases from V and 4 bases from J, with 11 bases in between. The DNA of the CDR3 is TGCGCCAGCAGCTCGGTCGGACAATACAATGAGCAGTTCTTC. Translation: CASSSVGQYNEQFF.

The chain has TRBV7-8 and TRBJ2-5; possibly TRBD2 for D (6 bases). The germline CDR1 and CDR2 sequences are SGHVS and FQNEAQ. Deletions cut 5 bases from V and 0 bases from J, with 13 bases between. The CDR3 spans 15 residues. CDR3 coding DNA: TGTGCCAGCAGCGGCCGGGACTTGTACCAAGAGACCCAGTACTTC. It yields the protein CASSGRDLYQETQYF.

This chain links TRBV4-2 with TRBJ2-6, with a possible D match to TRBD2 (6 bases). The V end was cut by 4 bases, the J end by 1 base, with 11 bases between. CDR1 and CDR2 (germline): LGHNA, YNFKEQ. The CDR3 consists of 16 residues. In DNA, the CDR3 is TGTGCCAGCAGCCCTCGGGGAGGTTCTGGGGCCAACGTCCTGACTTTC. This codes for CASSPRGGSGANVLTF.

The chain has TRBV19 and TRBJ2-2; no definite D call. This CDR3 spans 15 amino acids. Trimming shortened V by 3 bases and J by 1 base, and 9 bases separated the two germline ends. Germline V gene sequence: CDR1 LNHDA, CDR2 SQIVND (reference sequence). Here the CDR3 reads CASSIPRRNTGELFF. CDR3 in DNA: TGTGCCAGTAGTATCCCCCGCAGGAACACCGGGGAGCTGTTTTTT.

This clone was seen a handful of times. The chain employs TRBV7-9 and TRBJ1-4, with TRBD1 as a possible D gene (6 bases). Trimming removed 1 base at V and 5 bases at J, with 11 bases between. Germline CDR1 is SEHNR and CDR2 is FQNEAQ (reference sequence). This CDR3 region has 15 residues. CDR3 DNA: TGTGCCAGCAGCTTAGACCAGGGGCGAAATGAAAAACTGTTTTTT. Translating gives CASSLDQGRNEKLFF.

V gene TRBV6-4 combines with J gene TRBJ1-6; D remains ambiguous. CDR1 and CDR2 (germline): MRHNA, SNTAGT. This CDR3 spans 16 amino acids. V lost 2 bases to trimming and J lost 9 bases, with 17 bases between them. The chain's CDR3 is CASSDEPGPNASPLHF. DNA of the CDR3: TGTGCCAGCAGTGACGAACCGGGTCCCAATGCTTCACCCCTCCACTTT.

The V gene is TRBV9, the J gene TRBJ2-7, with 15 bases identical to TRBD2. CDR1 SGDLS and CDR2 YYNGEE come from the germline V gene. The trim removed 0 bases at V and 0 bases at J, leaving 4 bases unmatched. The CDR3 extends over 18 amino acids. CDR3 sequence: CASSVGTSGGVASYEQYF. Here the CDR3 DNA reads TGTGCCAGCAGCGTAGGGACTAGCGGGGGGGTCGCCTCCTACGAGCAGTACTTC. The complete variable domain, with remaining parts taken from reference TRBV9 and TRBJ2-7, reads DSGVTQTPKHLITATGQRVTLRCSPRSGDLSVYWYQQSLDQGLQFLIQYYNGEERAKGNILERFSAQQFPDLHSELNLSSLELGDSALYFCASSVGTSGGVASYEQYFGPGTRLTVT.

Of note for this clone: At the DNA level, this CDR3 is encoded by other sequences in the same sample as well. The rearrangement joins TRBV9 to TRBJ1-5, with a tentative D call TRBD1 (5 bases). Germline CDR1 reads SGDLS; CDR2 reads YYNGEE. The germline V and J ends were trimmed by 0 bases and 7 bases, with 8 bases remaining between them. The CDR3 covers 13 residues. The DNA for the CDR3 is TGTGCCAGCAGCGTAGGCCAGGGCCAGCCCCAGCATTTT. Translating it yields CASSVGQGQPQHF.

This clone has a handful of counts. The gene calls are TRBV7-9 and TRBJ1-4; 8 bases align to TRBD1. Germline CDR1 and CDR2: SEHNR and FQNEAQ (reference sequence). Trimming removed 5 bases from V and 8 bases from J; junction bases left unmatched: 13. The CDR3 length is 16 residues. The CDR3 sequence is CASSLKTGQGREKLFF. The CDR3 DNA reads as TGTGCCAGCAGCCTCAAGACCGGACAGGGACGAGAAAAACTGTTTTTT. Full variable domain (remainder filled in from reference TRBV7-9 and TRBJ1-4): DTGVSQNPRHKITKRGQNVTFRCDPISEHNRLYWYRQTLGQGPEFLTYFQNEAQLEKSRLLSDRFSAERPKGSFSTLEIQRTEQGDSAMYLCASSLKTGQGREKLFFGSGTQLSVL.

CDR3: CASSQVGQTRRVEAFF. CDR3 nucleotide sequence: TGCGCCAGCAGCCAAGTGGGACAGACCCGAAGAGTTGAAGCTTTCTTT. The chain carries TRBV4-1 and TRBJ1-1, with TRBD1 matching over 7 bases. Germline V gene data show CDR1 as MGHRA and CDR2 as YSYEKL. The CDR3 length is 16 residues. After removal of 1 base from V and 7 bases from J, the junction contained 12 bases not matched to a gene.

The V and J genes are TRBV20-1 and TRBJ2-5, with a tentative D call TRBD2 (7 bases). In germline, CDR1 is DFQATT, CDR2 SNEGSKA (reference sequence). The CDR3 has 11 residues. CDR3 sequence (DNA): TGCGGAGGGGGGGACCAAGAGACCCAGTACTTC. Encoded protein: CGGGDQETQYF.

This chain joins TRBV18 and TRBJ2-5; tentatively, D is TRBD1 (6 bases). The J call could be wrong; TRBJ2-7 is a better fit for the DNA end. The length of the CDR3 is 13 residues. Germline CDR1 is KGHSH and CDR2 is LQKENI. DNA of the CDR3: TGTGCCAGCTCACCAGGGCCGACAGGCGAGCAGTACTTC. Its protein is CASSPGPTGEQYF.

The chain uses TRBV25-1 and TRBJ1-2; 10 bases map to TRBD1. The CDR3 is 14 amino acids. V was pared by 4 bases and J by 7 bases, with 6 bases of the junction left unmatched. CDR1 MGHDK and CDR2 SYGVNS come from the germline V gene. CDR3 nucleotide sequence: TGTGCCAGCAGTGTTACGACAGGGGGCATTGGCTACACCTTC. Translation gives CASSVTTGGIGYTF.

The chain combines TRBV7-2 with TRBJ2-7, with TRBD2 matching over 9 bases. Germline values: CDR1 SGHTA, CDR2 FQGNSA. The CDR3 spans 16 residues. The trim removed 5 bases at V and 3 bases at J, leaving 11 bases unmatched. CDR3 residues: CASSALGAGGLYEQYF. The CDR3 DNA reads TGTGCCAGCAGCGCCCTAGGCGCGGGGGGGCTCTACGAGCAGTACTTC.

The chain recombines TRBV7-9 with TRBJ1-5; the D gene is possibly TRBD1 (5 bases). The CDR3 totals 14 residues. CDR1 is SEHNR and CDR2 is FQNEAQ in the germline V gene (reference sequence). V dropped 1 base and J dropped 6 bases, with 10 bases sitting between them. CDR3 bases: TGTGCCAGCAGCTTAGAAGGGGTGGGTCAGCCCCAGCATTTT. It encodes CASSLEGVGQPQHF.

For this clone: One end of the junction fails to match germline, which may point to a read error. This chain links TRBV6-5 with TRBJ2-2; 7 bases agree with TRBD1. The CDR3 is made up of 15 amino acids. Germline V lookup: CDR1 MNHEY, CDR2 SVGAGI. The CDR3 region has the DNA TGTGCCAGCAGTTATGAGGGGGCGAAAACCGGGGAGCTGTTTTTT. It is translated as CASSYEGAKTGELFF.

The chain couples TRBV30 to TRBJ1-1, with D possibly matching TRBD1 (5 bases). The V end lost 3 bases, the J end lost 5 bases, and 16 bases lay between the germline ends. The V gene's germline CDR1 is GTSNPN and CDR2 SVGIG (reference sequence). This CDR3 is 14 amino acids long. The chain's CDR3 is CAWSAQGGWTEAFF. The CDR3 DNA reads TGTGCCTGGAGCGCTCAGGGTGGGTGGACTGAAGCTTTCTTT. The full variable domain, its missing parts supplied by reference TRBV30 and TRBJ1-1, is SQTIHQWPATLVQPVGSPLSLECTVEGTSNPNLYWYRQAAGRGLQLLFYSVGIGQISSEVPQNLSASRPQDRQFILSSKKLLLSDSGFYLCAWSAQGGWTEAFFGQGTRLTVV.

This clone occurred a few times. J is TRBJ1-1 and V is TRBV6-5; 12 bases align to TRBD1. V lost 2 bases and J lost 4; bases outside the gene matches: 5. The germline V gene has CDR1 MNHEY and CDR2 SVGAGI. The CDR3 spans 16 residues. CDR3: CASSYLPGQGATEAFF. In DNA, the CDR3 is TGTGCCAGCAGTTACCTCCCGGGACAGGGGGCCACTGAAGCTTTCTTT.

The gene calls are TRBV29-1 and TRBJ1-2; a possible D gene is TRBD1 (6 bases). The CDR3 contains 14 residues. Trimming pared 1 base from V and 0 bases from J, leaving 9 bases between. The V gene's germline CDR1 is SQVTM and CDR2 ANQGSEA. CDR3: CSVEGGHTNYGYTF. CDR3 bases: TGCAGCGTTGAAGGGGGACACACTAACTATGGCTACACCTTC.

J is TRBJ2-3 and V is TRBV19; D might be TRBD1 (6 bases). Per germline, CDR1 LNHDA and CDR2 SQIVND (reference sequence). Deletions cut 1 base from V and 6 bases from J, with 14 bases between. The CDR3 consists of 15 residues. Here the CDR3 DNA reads TGTGCCAGTAGTATAGGGCCAGGGGTTCTGGATACGCAGTATTTT. Translating it yields CASSIGPGVLDTQYF.